Each of the 18 T cell receptor beta chains below was sequenced from the same sample in a study of cytomegalovirus exposure and HLA in healthy donors. 60 Vbeta and 13 Jbeta primers were used in PCR. The repertoire was sequenced with immunoSEQ multiplex PCR; TCRdb's copy has only in-frame clones and lacks some. The table has around 40,000 clones, 60% to 85% seen once; the top ten hold approximately 1.4%. Sequenced: PBMCs. All receptors derive from a man aged 25-45 years in good health and CMV-seronegative.

Regarding this clone: Distinct nucleotide sequences in the sample also encode this CDR3. V is TRBV2 and J is TRBJ2-1, with TRBD2 matching over 8 bases. This CDR3 has 12 residues. The ends lost 6 bases at V and 15 bases at J; junction bases unmatched: 10. In germline, CDR1 is SNHLY, CDR2 FYNNEI. The CDR3 loop is CASRKEAGDRFF. CDR3 DNA sequence: TGTGCCAGCAGGAAAGAAGCGGGAGATCGGTTCTTC.

The chain recombines TRBV29-1 with TRBJ1-1; 8 bases are a match to TRBD1. Germline loops: CDR1 SQVTM, CDR2 ANQGSEA. The CDR3 is made up of 13 amino acids. After removal of 6 bases from V and 11 bases from J, the junction contained 14 bases not matched to a gene. CDR3 sequence reads: CSVEPGGVISAFF. CDR3 in DNA: TGCAGCGTGGAGCCAGGGGGCGTGATCTCGGCTTTCTTT.

The rearrangement joins TRBV30 to TRBJ2-3, with D possibly being TRBD2 (6 bases). The CDR3 contains 15 residues. The germline V gene encodes CDR1 GTSNPN and CDR2 SVGIG (reference sequence). The germline V and J ends were trimmed by 0 bases and 4 bases, with 14 bases remaining between them. The CDR3 loop is CAWSVVGGYADTQYF. Here the CDR3 DNA reads TGTGCCTGGAGTGTGGTTGGGGGGTACGCAGATACGCAGTATTTT.

The chain has TRBV30 and TRBJ2-5; 8 nucleotides line up with TRBD1. Near its end, the DNA agrees better with TRBJ2-7, so the J call may be wrong. Germline CDR1 is GTSNPN and CDR2 is SVGIG (reference sequence). This CDR3 has 14 amino acids. CDR3 coding DNA: TGTGCCTGTCGCGTAGCAGGGGGCGGGTACGAGCAGTACTTC. Residues: CACRVAGGGYEQYF.

The chain couples TRBV5-1 to TRBJ2-1; possibly TRBD2 for D (7 bases). CDR3 length: 16 amino acids. Germline CDR1 reads SGHRS; CDR2 reads YFSETQ. Deletions cut 3 bases from V and 0 bases from J, with 13 bases between. This CDR3 reads CASSWGGMSSYNEQFF. CDR3 sequence (DNA): TGCGCCAGCAGCTGGGGGGGCATGAGCTCCTACAATGAGCAGTTCTTC.

The J gene is TRBJ2-1, the V gene TRBV4-3, with 11 bases matching TRBD2. This CDR3 has 16 amino acids. J was trimmed by 7 bases and V by 4 bases; bases with no gene match: 9. CDR1 and CDR2 (germline): LGHNA, YSLEER. Written as DNA, the CDR3 is TGCGCCAGCAGCCGATCACTAGCGGGAGAAGGTAATGAGCAGTTCTTC. Translating it yields CASSRSLAGEGNEQFF.

The chain is built from TRBV7-9 and TRBJ2-3, with D maybe TRBD1 (6 bases). CDR1 is SEHNR, CDR2 FQNEAQ, per germline (reference sequence). The V end was cut by 7 bases, the J end by 2 bases, with 13 bases between. This CDR3 has 14 residues. CDR3 nucleotide sequence: TGTGCCAGCACCCCCACAGGGTACACAGATACGCAGTATTTT. Protein: CASTPTGYTDTQYF. Looking up the rest from reference TRBV7-9 and TRBJ2-3 gives the full variable domain: DTGVSQNPRHKITKRGQNVTFRCDPISEHNRLYWYRQTLGQGPEFLTYFQNEAQLEKSRLLSDRFSAERPKGSFSTLEIQRTEQGDSAMYLCASTPTGYTDTQYFGPGTRLTVL.

The V call is TRBV9, the J call TRBJ2-3, with D perhaps matching TRBD2 (6 bases). The CDR3 loop spans 15 amino acids. V lost 4 bases and J lost 4, with 16 bases in between. The germline V gene encodes CDR1 SGDLS and CDR2 YYNGEE. The CDR3 bases are TGTGCCAGCAGCCTTAACCCGGAGGGGTCAGATACGCAGTATTTT. Translating gives CASSLNPEGSDTQYF.

The chain joins TRBV27 to TRBJ2-7; TRBD2 matches 7 bases. The germline gives CDR1 MNHEY, CDR2 SMNVEV (reference sequence). This CDR3 has 15 residues. V lost 0 bases, J lost 5 bases, and 7 bases stayed unmatched. This CDR3 reads CASSLSPGGTHEQYF. CDR3 nucleotide sequence: TGTGCCAGCAGTTTATCGCCGGGAGGAACCCACGAGCAGTACTTC.

The chain couples TRBV6-1 to TRBJ1-5, with 9 bases aligning to TRBD1. Trimming removed 3 bases from V and 7 bases from J; junction bases left unmatched: 4. CDR1 MNHNS and CDR2 SASEGT come from the germline V gene. The CDR3 runs to 14 residues. DNA of the CDR3: TGTGCCAGCAGTGACCGACAGGGGGGCCAGCCCCAGCATTTT. This encodes CASSDRQGGQPQHF.

V and J are TRBV5-6 and TRBJ1-2, with 11 bases lining up with TRBD1. Germline V lookup: CDR1 SGHDT, CDR2 YYEEEE. The CDR3 extends over 15 amino acids. V trimming: 3 bases; J trimming: 8 bases; junction bases outside the gene matches: 9. CDR3 loop: CASSSDRTGGFGYTF. Written as DNA, the CDR3 is TGTGCCAGCAGCTCCGACCGGACAGGGGGCTTCGGCTACACCTTC.

This clone was recorded a few times. The rearrangement links TRBV11-2 to TRBJ2-5; 7 bases line up with TRBD1. Near its end, the DNA agrees better with TRBJ2-7, so the J call may be wrong. Germline V gives CDR1 SGHAT, CDR2 FQNNGV. This CDR3 is built from 16 residues. The CDR3, as DNA: TGTGCCAGCAGCCCCGACCCCGGGACAGCCAGAAACGAGCAGTACTTC. This sequence encodes CASSPDPGTARNEQYF.

This chain links TRBV28 with TRBJ2-5, with 9 bases lining up with TRBD1. CDR3 length: 16 residues. Trimming removed 5 bases from V and 5 bases from J; junction bases left unmatched: 12. Germline lookup yields CDR1 MDHEN and CDR2 SYDVKM. The CDR3 spells CASSEGTGTFSETQYF. The CDR3 DNA is TGTGCCAGCAGTGAGGGGACAGGGACTTTTTCGGAGACCCAGTACTTC. Full variable domain (rest looked up from reference TRBV28 and TRBJ2-5): DVKVTQSSRYLVKRTGEKVFLECVQDMDHENMFWYRQDPGLGLRLIYFSYDVKMKEKGDIPEGYSVSREKKERFSLILESASTNQTSMYLCASSEGTGTFSETQYFGPGTRLLVL.

The CDR3 nucleotides read TGTGCCAGCACCCCTTCGTCGCGTATCACTGAAGCTTTCTTT. The encoded protein is CASTPSSRITEAFF. J is TRBJ1-1 and V is TRBV6-5, with D unresolved. The CDR3 totals 14 residues. V was clipped by 7 bases and J by 4 bases, with 16 bases between them. Germline V CDR1 and CDR2: MNHEY, SVGAGI.

The chain links TRBV7-2 to TRBJ1-2; the match to TRBD1 covers 10 bases. The CDR3 is 15 amino acids. The trim removed 3 bases at V and 7 bases at J, leaving 8 bases unmatched. CDR1 and CDR2 (germline): SGHTA, FQGNSA. The DNA for the CDR3 is TGTGCCAGCAGCTTCAAGACAGGGGGCGACGGTGGCTACACCTTC. Its translation: CASSFKTGGDGGYTF.

The chain combines TRBV5-6 with TRBJ2-7; D possibly corresponds to TRBD2 (5 bases). V lost 4 bases to trimming and J lost 0 bases, with 11 bases between them. Germline CDR1 SGHDT, CDR2 YYEEEE. This CDR3 has 14 residues. CDR3 sequence: CASSDRGNSYEQYF. The DNA for the CDR3 is TGTGCCAGCAGCGATCGAGGGAACTCCTACGAGCAGTACTTC.

The J gene is TRBJ1-1, the V gene TRBV6-5; the D is unclear. This CDR3 is 15 amino acids long. Trimming took 2 bases from V and 8 from J, leaving 18 bases between them. Per germline, CDR1 MNHEY and CDR2 SVGAGI. CDR3 coding DNA: TGTGCCAGCAGTTACCCTGTTAGGAAGGAGGAGGAAGCTTTCTTT. Its protein is CASSYPVRKEEEAFF.

This rearrangement joins TRBV10-3 to TRBJ2-5, with D possibly matching TRBD1 (6 bases). The germline gives CDR1 ENHRY, CDR2 SYGVKD. The CDR3 runs to 15 residues. V lost 6 bases, J lost 1 base, and 15 bases lay in between. The CDR3 loop is CAIRRSDRTQETQYF. In DNA form, the CDR3 reads TGTGCCATCAGGAGATCGGACAGAACCCAAGAGACCCAGTACTTC.